These 29 T cell receptor beta chains share one sample of origin, sequenced in a study of blood T cell repertoires in COVID-19. Clones were read by immunoSEQ multiplex PCR, and TCRdb kept only the in-frame ones, dropping some. The sample contains 250,000 or so clones, around nine tenths of which appear only once. Sample: peripheral blood. Receptors originate from a man aged 35 to 55 with active or convalescent COVID-19.

The V gene is TRBV2, the J gene TRBJ1-2; weak D call: TRBD1 (6 bases). Trimming stripped 7 bases from V and 6 bases from J, with 12 bases between. This CDR3 has 12 residues. Germline V gene lookup returns CDR1 SNHLY and CDR2 FYNNEI. The CDR3 reads CASIGGGDGYTF. Written as DNA, the CDR3 is TGTGCCAGCATAGGGGGGGGAGATGGCTACACCTTC.

The chain couples TRBV5-6 to TRBJ1-1, with TRBD1 matching 8 bases. V was pared by 2 bases and J by 0 bases, with 3 bases of the junction left unmatched. This CDR3 is built from 15 residues. Germline V gene data show CDR1 as SGHDT and CDR2 as YYEEEE. CDR3: CASSLPGQVNTEAFF. The CDR3 DNA sequence: TGTGCCAGCAGCTTACCGGGACAGGTGAACACTGAAGCTTTCTTT. Drawing the rest from reference TRBV5-6 and TRBJ1-1, the complete variable domain is DAGVTQSPTHLIKTRGQQVTLRCSPKSGHDTVSWYQQALGQGPQFIFQYYEEEERQRGNFPDRFSGHQFPNYSSELNVNALLLGDSALYLCASSLPGQVNTEAFFGQGTRLTVV.

A few counts support this clone. The same CDR3 can be traced to other DNA sequences in this sample. This chain uses TRBV3-1 (or the pseudogene TRBV3-2) with TRBJ2-3; 8 bases align to TRBD1. This CDR3 is 14 amino acids long. Losses at the gene ends were 5 bases for V and 1 base for J; bases not matched to a gene: 2. Germline V gives CDR1 LGHDT, CDR2 YNNKEL (reference sequence). The CDR3 reads CASSRTGRTDTQYF. CDR3 coding DNA: TGTGCCAGCAGCAGGACAGGGCGCACAGATACGCAGTATTTT.

The V gene is TRBV13, the J gene TRBJ2-7; no firm D call. This CDR3 comprises 11 residues. V lost 5 bases, J lost 0 bases, and 2 bases lay in between. From germline, CDR1 is PRHDT and CDR2 FYEKMQ (reference sequence). CDR3 bases: TGTGCCAGCAGCCGCTCCTACGAGCAGTACTTC. Amino acid sequence: CASSRSYEQYF.

The rearrangement joins TRBV28 to TRBJ1-5; TRBD1 matches 8 bases. The CDR3 is made up of 18 amino acids. V lost 5 bases to trimming and J lost 6 bases; unmatched junction nucleotides: 18. Looked up from germline, CDR1 is MDHEN and CDR2 is SYDVKM. The CDR3 sequence is CASSTHRDRPMLGQPQHF. CDR3 nucleotides: TGTGCCAGCAGTACACACCGGGACAGGCCGATGCTGGGTCAGCCCCAGCATTTT.

The rearrangement joins TRBV3-1 (or the pseudogene TRBV3-2) to TRBJ2-1; 10 nucleotides agree with TRBD2. This CDR3 contains 19 residues. Looked up from germline, CDR1 is LGHDT and CDR2 is YNNKEL (reference sequence). The V gene end was trimmed by 1 base and the J gene end by 8 bases; junction bases not matched to a gene: 17. The CDR3 DNA sequence: TGTGCCAGCAGCCAAGGGCTAGCGGGAGAGGTCATTGCGATCGATGAGCAGTTCTTC. It translates to CASSQGLAGEVIAIDEQFF.

This rearrangement joins TRBV28 to TRBJ1-1; no reliable D call. Looked up from germline, CDR1 is MDHEN and CDR2 is SYDVKM. V lost 8 bases and J 1 base, leaving 5 bases between the germline ends. This CDR3 spans 11 amino acids. The CDR3 DNA is TGTGCCAGCGAGTCGAACACTGAAGCTTTCTTT. Translation: CASESNTEAFF.

V and J are TRBV19 and TRBJ2-2, with D perhaps matching TRBD1 (5 bases). V lost 7 bases and J lost 4, with 10 bases in between. Germline-derived CDR1 and CDR2 are LNHDA and SQIVND (reference sequence). There are 13 residues in the CDR3. The CDR3 sequence is CASTRTPTGELFF. In nucleotides, the CDR3 is TGTGCCAGTACCCGGACACCCACCGGGGAGCTGTTTTTT. The complete variable domain, with remaining parts taken from reference TRBV19 and TRBJ2-2, reads DGGITQSPKYLFRKEGQNVTLSCEQNLNHDAMYWYRQDPGQGLRLIYYSQIVNDFQKGDIAEGYSVSREKKESFPLTVTSAQKNPTAFYLCASTRTPTGELFFGEGSRLTVL.

This chain links TRBV5-1 with TRBJ1-1; 7 bases map to TRBD1. Germline loops: CDR1 SGHRS, CDR2 YFSETQ. With V trimmed by 0 bases and J by 5 bases, 4 bases remained unmatched. The CDR3 consists of 14 residues. CDR3 in amino acids: CASSLDRGRTEAFF. DNA of the CDR3: TGCGCCAGCAGCTTGGACAGGGGACGGACTGAAGCTTTCTTT.

This chain links TRBV11-2 with TRBJ1-1; 7 bases map to TRBD1. This CDR3 comprises 15 residues. With 5 bases clipped from V and 5 bases from J, the junction kept 11 bases outside the gene matches. Germline-derived CDR1 and CDR2 are SGHAT and FQNNGV. The CDR3: CASSPDRVGWTEAFF. The CDR3 region has the DNA TGTGCCAGCAGCCCCGACAGGGTGGGGTGGACTGAAGCTTTCTTT.

The chain employs TRBV5-4 and TRBJ2-7, with a weak D call TRBD1 (6 bases). Germline V gene lookup returns CDR1 SGHNT and CDR2 YYREEE (reference sequence). The CDR3 runs 13 residues. V dropped 5 bases and J dropped 5 bases, with 14 bases sitting between them. The CDR3 nucleotides are TGTGCCAGCAGTACCACAGGGTCCCACGAGCAGTACTTC. Translated, it gives CASSTTGSHEQYF.

The genes are TRBV27 and TRBJ2-5; 10 bases match TRBD2. The CDR3 sequence is 15 residues long. V dropped 6 bases and J dropped 5; count of bases not matched to a gene: 9. Germline V gene sequence: CDR1 MNHEY, CDR2 SMNVEV (reference sequence). CDR3 sequence reads: CASSPSSGRVETQYF. The CDR3 coding sequence is TGTGCCAGCAGCCCCTCCAGCGGGAGGGTGGAGACCCAGTACTTC.

V gene TRBV30 combines with J gene TRBJ1-5; D ambiguous. V lost 0 bases, J lost 5 bases, and 11 bases lay in between. This CDR3 has 14 residues. Germline loops: CDR1 GTSNPN, CDR2 SVGIG (reference sequence). DNA of the CDR3: TGTGCCTGGAGTGTACAGTCAGTACATCAGCCCCAGCATTTT. Amino acid sequence: CAWSVQSVHQPQHF.

To note about this clone: This may arise from a read error, as a much more abundant clone is one base away. Here the CDR3 DNA reads TGTGCCAGCAGCTTGGGGAGCTCTGGGGCCAACGTCCTGACTTTC. Translated, it gives CASSLGSSGANVLTF. This sequence joins TRBV5-6 and TRBJ2-6; D remains ambiguous. CDR1 and CDR2 from the germline V gene are SGHDT and YYEEEE. The CDR3 length is 15 residues. V lost 0 bases and J 0 bases, leaving 4 bases between the germline ends.

V is TRBV11-3 and J is TRBJ2-2; D gene unclear. The CDR3 covers 15 residues. CDR1 and CDR2 from the germline V gene are SGHNT and YENEEA. The V gene lost 2 bases and the J gene lost 1 base, with 8 bases spanning the gap. The CDR3 DNA follows: TGTGCCAGCAGCTTAAACCGACAGAACACCGGGGAGCTGTTTTTT. It translates to CASSLNRQNTGELFF.

The chain carries TRBV7-9 and TRBJ2-2, with 8 positions matching TRBD2. CDR1 is SEHNR and CDR2 is FQNEAQ in the germline V gene (reference sequence). V was pared by 5 bases and J by 4 bases, with 12 bases of the junction left unmatched. CDR3 length: 17 residues. The CDR3 region has the DNA TGTGCCAGCAGCCCTTCGAGGTCGGCGGGGGGCACCGGGGAGCTGTTTTTT. This codes for CASSPSRSAGGTGELFF.

This clone showed up just once. This chain connects TRBV10-3 to TRBJ2-7; tentatively, D is TRBD2 (5 bases). Deletions cut 7 bases from V and 5 bases from J, with 15 bases between. Germline assignment: CDR1 ENHRY and CDR2 SYGVKD. The CDR3 is 13 residues long. CDR3 amino acids: CAITKEGLNEQYF. The DNA for the CDR3 is TGTGCCATCACCAAAGAGGGTTTGAACGAGCAGTACTTC.

Here the CDR3 reads CASSLGGQVANEQFF. The CDR3 DNA reads TGTGCCAGCAGCTTAGGGGGACAAGTAGCAAATGAGCAGTTCTTC. The chain carries TRBV11-2 and TRBJ2-1; tentative D call: TRBD1 (6 bases). The V gene's germline CDR1 is SGHAT and CDR2 FQNNGV. V was shortened by 1 base and J by 7 bases, with 14 bases between the two germline ends. CDR3 length: 15 residues.

This chain uses TRBV2 with TRBJ2-5, with D perhaps matching TRBD1 (6 bases). V was shortened by 5 bases and J by 2 bases, with 15 bases between the two germline ends. Germline CDR1 and CDR2: SNHLY and FYNNEI. This CDR3 region has 15 residues. CDR3 region: CASSFLQGGQETQYF. CDR3 DNA: TGTGCCAGCAGTTTTTTACAGGGCGGGCAAGAGACCCAGTACTTC. Together with reference TRBV2 and TRBJ2-5, the CDR3 gives the full variable domain: EPEVTQTPSHQVTQMGQEVILRCVPISNHLYFYWYRQILGQKVEFLVSFYNNEISEKSEIFDDQFSVERPDGSNFTLKIRSTKLEDSAMYFCASSFLQGGQETQYFGPGTRLLVL.

This rearrangement joins TRBV20-1 to TRBJ1-5, with 12 bases aligning to TRBD1. V trimming: 3 bases; J trimming: 6 bases; junction bases outside the gene matches: 9. Per the germline V gene, CDR1 is DFQATT and CDR2 is SNEGSKA (reference sequence). The CDR3 consists of 16 residues. CDR3 DNA sequence: TGCAGTGCTAGTGAACCGGGACAGGGGGCGACTCAGCCCCAGCATTTT. It translates to CSASEPGQGATQPQHF.

The chain employs TRBV7-8 and TRBJ2-6; no firm D call. The CDR3 has 16 amino acids. V shed 4 bases and J shed 0 bases, with 10 bases lying between them. Germline assignment: CDR1 SGHVS and CDR2 FQNEAQ. DNA of the CDR3: TGTGCCAGCAGCTCAACTCCCGTCTCTGGGGCCAACGTCCTGACTTTC. It encodes CASSSTPVSGANVLTF.

The chain uses TRBV5-1 and TRBJ1-4; 7 bases agree with TRBD1. V lost 0 bases to trimming and J lost 5 bases; unmatched junction nucleotides: 7. The CDR3 is 16 amino acids. The germline gives CDR1 SGHRS, CDR2 YFSETQ. CDR3 protein: CASSLVMAGGNEKLFF. As DNA, the CDR3 is TGCGCCAGCAGCTTGGTTATGGCAGGGGGGAATGAAAAACTGTTTTTT.

The J gene is TRBJ2-3, the V gene TRBV11-3; the D gene is possibly TRBD2 (5 bases). V was trimmed by 8 bases and J by 0 bases, leaving 6 bases between them. Germline V gene data show CDR1 as SGHNT and CDR2 as YENEEA. This CDR3 comprises 12 residues. CDR3 sequence reads: CASRDSTDTQYF. CDR3 coding DNA: TGTGCCAGCCGGGATAGCACAGATACGCAGTATTTT. Complete variable domain (other parts from reference TRBV11-3 and TRBJ2-3): EAGVVQSPRYKIIEKKQPVAFWCNPISGHNTLYWYLQNLGQGPELLIRYENEEAVDDSQLPKDRFSAERLKGVDSTLKIQPAELGDSAVYLCASRDSTDTQYFGPGTRLTVL.

The genes are TRBV9 and TRBJ2-1; D possibly corresponds to TRBD1 (5 bases). The CDR3 contains 15 residues. V was clipped by 1 base and J by 5 bases, with 13 bases between them. CDR1 and CDR2 (germline): SGDLS, YYNGEE. Written as DNA, the CDR3 is TGTGCCAGCAGCGTAATCTCAGGGCCAGACAATGAGCAGTTCTTC. Residues: CASSVISGPDNEQFF.

This clone was recorded only once. The V gene is TRBV7-3, the J gene TRBJ2-1; no clear D. In germline, CDR1 is SGHTA, CDR2 FQGTGA. With 5 bases removed from V and 0 bases from J, the gap between germline ends came to 5 bases. The CDR3 has 13 residues. The CDR3 reads CASSPGSYNEQFF. As DNA, the CDR3 is TGTGCCAGCAGCCCGGGCTCCTACAATGAGCAGTTCTTC.

The chain recombines TRBV5-3 with TRBJ2-1, with D possibly matching TRBD1 (5 bases). TRBV5-3 is given ORF status, its function remaining uncertain. This CDR3 has 15 residues. The V end lost 6 bases, the J end lost 3 bases, and 16 bases lay between the germline ends. This CDR3 reads CARKCGRAGYNEQFF. DNA for the CDR3: TGTGCCAGAAAGTGTGGCAGGGCCGGCTACAATGAGCAGTTCTTC.

The CDR3 DNA is TGTGCCAGCAGTTTAAAACAGAGAAGGGGAAACACCATATATTTT. It specifies CASSLKQRRGNTIYF. V and J are TRBV28 and TRBJ1-3; D gene uncertain. Trimming removed 2 bases from V and 4 bases from J, with 12 bases in between. CDR1 MDHEN and CDR2 SYDVKM come from the germline V gene. The CDR3 is 15 residues long.

This chain links TRBV2 with TRBJ2-1, with 7 positions matching TRBD2. V lost 11 bases and J lost 9; bases outside the gene matches: 7. Germline CDR1 reads SNHLY; CDR2 reads FYNNEI. This CDR3 region has 11 residues. CDR3 loop: CACWGGTEQFF. The CDR3 nucleotides read TGTGCCTGCTGGGGGGGGACTGAGCAGTTCTTC.

The chain couples TRBV3-1 (or the pseudogene TRBV3-2) to TRBJ1-1, with D perhaps TRBD1 (5 bases). CDR3 length: 13 amino acids. Trimming shortened V by 8 bases and J by 4 bases, and 14 bases separated the two germline ends. Germline CDR1 is LGHDT and CDR2 is YNNKEL (reference sequence). CDR3 sequence reads: CASCFQGGTEAFF. CDR3 DNA sequence: TGTGCCAGCTGCTTTCAGGGCGGCACTGAAGCTTTCTTT.